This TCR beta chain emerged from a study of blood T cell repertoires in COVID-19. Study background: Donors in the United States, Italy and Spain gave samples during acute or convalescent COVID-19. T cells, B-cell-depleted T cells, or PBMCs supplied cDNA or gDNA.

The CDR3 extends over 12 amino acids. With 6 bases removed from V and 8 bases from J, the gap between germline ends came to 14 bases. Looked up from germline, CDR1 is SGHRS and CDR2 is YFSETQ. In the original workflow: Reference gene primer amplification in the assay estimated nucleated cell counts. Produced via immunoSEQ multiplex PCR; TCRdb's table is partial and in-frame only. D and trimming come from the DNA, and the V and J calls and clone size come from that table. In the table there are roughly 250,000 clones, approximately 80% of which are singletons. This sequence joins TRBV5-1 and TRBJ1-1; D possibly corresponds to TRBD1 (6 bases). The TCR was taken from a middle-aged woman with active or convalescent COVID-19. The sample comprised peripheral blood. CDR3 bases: TGCGCCAGCACCACCTACAGGGAGGAAGCTTTCTTT. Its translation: CASTTYREEAFF.